Below, one T cell receptor (beta chain) is given with its context. The sample originates from a study of cytomegalovirus exposure and HLA in healthy donors. Study in general: The approximately 110 validation repertoires used a platform that matched the one used for the 550 to 800 first-cohort repertoires, as a later analysis reported.

From germline, CDR1 is SQVTM and CDR2 ANQGSEA. The CDR3 length is 17 residues. The V and J ends lost 8 bases and 0 bases respectively, with 22 bases between them. TCRdb's copy holds only in-frame clones and misses some; the assay was immunoSEQ multiplex PCR. In the table there are fewer than 400,000 clones, approximately 85% of which are singletons. This TCR was sampled from a man between 25 and 39 years old in good health and CMV-seronegative. Sequenced material: PBMCs. The chain carries TRBV29-1 and TRBJ1-4; D is undetermined. CDR3 sequence (DNA): TGCAGCCTACGAGGAGGAAAATCTACCTCAACTAATGAAAAACTGTTTTTT. As protein: CSLRGGKSTSTNEKLFF.